Only a few counts were recorded for the clone carrying this TCR beta chain. This record belongs to a study of T cell responses to AZD1222 COVID-19 vaccine. Sequencing was performed with immunoSEQ multiplex PCR; in TCRdb, only in-frame clones are kept and a portion is missing. Among around 86,000 clones listed, 85% to 90% were seen once. Germline V gene sequence: CDR1 SGHTA, CDR2 FQGNSA. The CDR3 is 14 residues long. Unmatched junction bases numbered 4, after V lost 3 bases and J lost 4 bases. The sequencing used peripheral blood, collected on day 0 of AZD1222 vaccination. The chain links TRBV7-2 to TRBJ2-5; 8 positions match TRBD2. The TCR sequence derives from an adult in good health. The CDR3 here is CASSFPGGVETQYF. The CDR3, as DNA: TGTGCCAGCAGCTTTCCGGGGGGGGTAGAGACCCAGTACTTC.